Presented here are 15 T cell receptor beta chains from one specimen sequenced in a study of shared clonotypes between healthy human individuals. The method was immunoSEQ multiplex PCR; TCRdb's version includes in-frame clones alone and lacks a portion of them. The sample lists some 2.4 million clones, under 95% occurring once. Sequencing was performed on naive CD4+ T cells from PBMCs. The subset here: CD45RA+ positively selected. The receptors here all came from a man younger than 35 in good health. Some clones in this sample may be carry-over from other donors' samples.

The sample holds one count of this clone. The V call is TRBV5-1, the J call TRBJ1-1; D ambiguous. Germline CDR1 SGHRS, CDR2 YFSETQ. V was trimmed by 0 bases and J by 1 base, leaving 7 bases between them. The CDR3 spans 14 residues. The CDR3 DNA sequence: TGCGCCAGCAGCTTGGCCAGGACGAACACTGAAGCTTTCTTT. Translating gives CASSLARTNTEAFF.

The chain carries TRBV25-1 and TRBJ1-5; D is possibly TRBD1 (5 bases). The V gene lost 3 bases and the J gene lost 4 bases, with 10 bases spanning the gap. This CDR3 is 14 amino acids long. Germline V gene data show CDR1 as MGHDK and CDR2 as SYGVNS. The chain's CDR3 is CASSDGRGNQPQHF. The CDR3 DNA follows: TGTGCCAGCAGTGACGGGCGGGGGAATCAGCCCCAGCATTTT.

This sequence joins TRBV30 and TRBJ2-1; D tentatively reads TRBD1 or TRBD2 (5 bases each). Deletions cut 4 bases from V and 4 bases from J, with 11 bases between. Germline V gene lookup returns CDR1 GTSNPN and CDR2 SVGIG (reference sequence). The CDR3 runs to 13 residues. CDR3 sequence (DNA): TGTGCCTGGACCGGGACCGGTTACAATGAGCAGTTCTTC. It translates to CAWTGTGYNEQFF.

In regard to this clone: Other DNA sequences from this sample encode an identical CDR3 as well. This chain joins TRBV7-3 and TRBJ1-1; D gene ambiguous. The CDR3 covers 13 residues. Per germline, CDR1 SGHTA and CDR2 FQGTGA. The V end lost 2 bases, the J end lost 1 base, and 5 bases lay between the germline ends. The CDR3 loop is CASSLDRNTEAFF. The DNA for the CDR3 is TGTGCCAGCAGCTTAGATCGGAACACTGAAGCTTTCTTT.

This sequence joins TRBV30 and TRBJ1-3; D ambiguous. V was pared by 0 bases and J by 6 bases, with 6 bases between. CDR1 is GTSNPN, CDR2 SVGIG, per germline (reference sequence). The CDR3 length is 12 residues. The CDR3 bases are TGTGCCTGGAGTGTTATGGTAAACACCATATATTTT. Translating it yields CAWSVMVNTIYF.

Of note for this clone: Other DNA sequences in the same sample also yield this CDR3. The chain couples TRBV6-5 to TRBJ1-2; 9 positions match TRBD1. Germline loops: CDR1 MNHEY, CDR2 SVGAGI. The CDR3 is 15 residues long. V lost 0 bases and J lost 4; bases outside the gene matches: 3. CDR3 in amino acids: CASSYSRQGGYGYTF. The CDR3 DNA is TGTGCCAGCAGTTACTCGAGACAGGGGGGCTATGGCTACACCTTC.

V and J are TRBV28 and TRBJ2-1, with D uncertain. The CDR3 is 15 amino acids. Germline values: CDR1 MDHEN, CDR2 SYDVKM. The V gene lost 3 bases and the J gene lost 0 bases, with 9 bases spanning the gap. This CDR3 reads CASSLLKASYNEQFF. CDR3 bases: TGTGCCAGCAGTTTGTTGAAGGCCTCCTACAATGAGCAGTTCTTC.

V gene TRBV11-1 combines with J gene TRBJ2-7; TRBD1 agrees at 9 bases. V lost 7 bases, J lost 6 bases, and 13 bases stayed unmatched. The germline CDR1 and CDR2 sequences are SGHAT and FQDESV (reference sequence). The CDR3 loop spans 15 amino acids. The CDR3 sequence is CASTKTGTGFVEQYF. In DNA form, the CDR3 reads TGTGCCAGCACCAAGACCGGGACAGGGTTTGTCGAGCAGTACTTC.

The chain links TRBV18 to TRBJ2-7; no clear D gene. Between the trimmed V and J ends, which lost 5 bases and 5 bases, there was a span of 7 bases. In germline, CDR1 is KGHSH, CDR2 LQKENI. The CDR3 length is 11 residues. The chain's CDR3 is CASSSVDEQYF. The CDR3 DNA follows: TGTGCCAGCTCATCAGTGGACGAGCAGTACTTC.

The gene calls are TRBV10-1 and TRBJ2-7; 10 nucleotides line up with TRBD2. The germline CDR1 and CDR2 sequences are WNHNN and SYGVQD (reference sequence). This CDR3 comprises 16 residues. J was trimmed by 2 bases and V by 5 bases; bases with no gene match: 9. CDR3 coding DNA: TGCGCCAGCAGTTCTAGAGGTAGCGGGAGGACCTACGAGCAGTACTTC. It is translated as CASSSRGSGRTYEQYF.

This clone was counted a single time. This rearrangement joins TRBV5-4 to TRBJ2-1; D may be TRBD1 or TRBD2 (5 bases each). The V and J ends lost 4 bases and 8 bases respectively, with 19 bases between them. This CDR3 spans 15 amino acids. Germline CDR1 SGHNT, CDR2 YYREEE (reference sequence). Written as DNA, the CDR3 is TGTGCCAGCAGCCGCTACTCCAGGGAGTCGGATGAGCAGTTCTTC. This codes for CASSRYSRESDEQFF.

The genes are TRBV7-7 and TRBJ2-1, with 9 bases aligning to TRBD1. The CDR3 sequence is 14 residues long. V was pared by 5 bases and J by 5 bases, with 4 bases of the junction left unmatched. CDR1 and CDR2 (germline): SSHAT, FNYEAQ (reference sequence). The CDR3 spells CASSMRQGDNEQFF. As DNA, the CDR3 is TGTGCCAGCAGCATGCGACAGGGGGACAATGAGCAGTTCTTC.

This clone was detected once. This sample also contains other DNA sequences that code for the same CDR3. V gene TRBV5-1 combines with J gene TRBJ2-5; 7 bases are a match to TRBD2. Germline CDR1 SGHRS, CDR2 YFSETQ. The CDR3 totals 15 residues. V was clipped by 0 bases and J by 2 bases; unmatched bases: 4. CDR3 sequence (DNA): TGCGCCAGCAGCTTGGCCAGCGGGGCACAAGAGACCCAGTACTTC. It translates to CASSLASGAQETQYF. Together with reference TRBV5-1 and TRBJ2-5, the CDR3 gives the full variable domain: KAGVTQTPRYLIKTRGQQVTLSCSPISGHRSVSWYQQTPGQGLQFLFEYFSETQRNKGNFPGRFSGRQFSNSRSEMNVSTLELGDSALYLCASSLASGAQETQYFGPGTRLLVL.

This chain links TRBV11-1 with TRBJ2-7; 12 bases match TRBD2. Germline CDR1 and CDR2: SGHAT and FQDESV (reference sequence). CDR3 length: 15 amino acids. With V trimmed by 5 bases and J by 4 bases, 6 bases remained unmatched. CDR3 region: CASSVTSGSHYEQYF. Here the CDR3 DNA reads TGTGCCAGCAGCGTGACTAGCGGGAGTCATTACGAGCAGTACTTC. The variable domain in full, with the rest retrieved from reference TRBV11-1 and TRBJ2-7, is EAEVAQSPRYKITEKSQAVAFWCDPISGHATLYWYRQILGQGPELLVQFQDESVVDDSQLPKDRFSAERLKGVDSTLKIQPAELGDSAMYLCASSVTSGSHYEQYFGPGTRLTVT.

Concerning this clone itself: Within the sample, other DNA sequences also encode this same CDR3. V usage is TRBV19 and J usage is TRBJ1-5; no firm D call. CDR1 LNHDA and CDR2 SQIVND come from the germline V gene (reference sequence). The CDR3 spans 13 residues. V was pared by 1 base and J by 2 bases, with 3 bases between. CDR3 in amino acids: CASSIGGNQPQHF. The CDR3 nucleotides are TGTGCCAGTAGTATAGGGGGCAATCAGCCCCAGCATTTT.